Below are 8 T cell receptor beta chains sequenced from a single sample in a study of blood T cells in healthy people across ages. A second roughly 7 to 11 cycle PCR used barcoded and J-beta primers. TCRdb called the 5' RACE reads again in MiXCR, with one record for every CDR3 protein. Of 800,000 or so distinct CDR3 sequences listed, less than 60% were seen once; the top ten hold 15% to 20%. The sample consisted of blood. The source of these receptors is an elderly man in good health.

The CDR3 DNA reads as TGTGCCAGCAGCCAATCCCCGACTAGCGGGTCTTACAATGAGCAGTTCTTC. It codes for CASSQSPTSGSYNEQFF. The chain carries TRBV16 and TRBJ2-1; TRBD2 agrees at 10 bases. The CDR3 loop spans 17 amino acids. Germline CDR1 is KGHSY and CDR2 is FQNENV. Trimming cost V 0 bases and J 4 bases; bases outside gene matches: 6.

This chain connects TRBV10-3 to TRBJ1-1; 9 bases fit TRBD1. The V gene's germline CDR1 is ENHRY and CDR2 SYGVKD. The CDR3 runs 13 residues. V lost 8 bases and J lost 4; bases outside the gene matches: 5. The chain's CDR3 is CAIAMTGGTEAFF. The CDR3 DNA reads as TGTGCCATCGCGATGACAGGGGGCACTGAAGCTTTCTTT.

The rearrangement links TRBV20-1 to TRBJ2-3; TRBD1 agrees at 9 bases. The CDR3 length is 17 residues. V lost 5 bases, J lost 6 bases, and 18 bases stayed unmatched. The germline gives CDR1 DFQATT, CDR2 SNEGSKA (reference sequence). CDR3: CSARVGQGPRTGDTQYF. CDR3 nucleotide sequence: TGCAGTGCTCGCGTTGGACAGGGGCCCCGTACAGGTGATACGCAGTATTTT.

This chain uses TRBV29-1 with TRBJ2-3; a weak D match, TRBD1 (5 bases). CDR1 SQVTM and CDR2 ANQGSEA come from the germline V gene. The CDR3 totals 13 residues. The V end lost 5 bases, the J end lost 5 bases, and 14 bases lay between the germline ends. CDR3 in DNA: TGCAGCGTTCCTCAGGGCCCCGGAGATACGCAGTATTTT. Its translation is CSVPQGPGDTQYF.

As regards this clonotype: At one end the junction does not follow the germline gene, possibly because of a read error. V usage is TRBV7-7 and J usage is TRBJ2-2; perhaps TRBD1 as D (6 bases). Germline V gene lookup returns CDR1 SSHAT and CDR2 FNYEAQ (reference sequence). The CDR3 is made up of 16 amino acids. The CDR3 here is CASSQLGIVGTGELFF. The CDR3 coding sequence is TGTGCTAGCAGCCAATTGGGCATTGTGGGGACAGGGGAGCTGTTTTTT.

Only one count was recorded for this clonotype. This sequence joins TRBV20-1 and TRBJ1-3, with a possible D match to TRBD1 (5 bases). There are 16 residues in the CDR3. Trimming pared 0 bases from V and 0 bases from J, leaving 12 bases between. Germline CDR1 is DFQATT and CDR2 is SNEGSKA (reference sequence). The CDR3 region is CSARDIQAISGNTIYF. Here the CDR3 DNA reads TGCAGTGCTAGAGATATACAGGCAATCTCTGGAAACACCATATATTTT.

This clonotype has more than one count but fewer than ten. V gene TRBV4-1 combines with J gene TRBJ2-7; D unresolved. Germline loops: CDR1 MGHRA, CDR2 YSYEKL. V shed 1 base and J shed 2 bases, with 6 bases lying between them. The CDR3 is 13 amino acids. For the CDR3, the DNA is TGCGCCAGCAGCCAAGTCAGCGCCTACGAGCAGTACTTC. Translating gives CASSQVSAYEQYF.

On this clonotype itself: This may come from a read error, since a much larger clone is one base off. The rearrangement uses TRBV4-3 and TRBJ2-1; D unclear. Deletions cut 8 bases from V and 7 bases from J, with 15 bases between. CDR3 length: 13 amino acids. The germline gives CDR1 LGHNA, CDR2 YSLEER. CDR3 bases: TGCGCCAGCGGCCCCCCGGGTAGGAATGAGCAGTTCTTC. Amino acid sequence: CASGPPGRNEQFF.